This T cell receptor (beta chain) was captured by sequencing in a study of CD8+ T cells in alopecia areata. Findings and limits, study-wide: Tofacitinib produced a significant decrease in scalp clonality and in expanded CD8+ clones among the top 100.

RNA extraction and reverse transcription yielded cDNA as sequencing template. Using immunoSEQ multiplex PCR, the repertoire was profiled, and TCRdb retains in-frame clones only, with some absent. The sample holds hundreds of thousands of clones, 60% seen once. The CDR3 is 11 residues long. Germline values: CDR1 LNHNV, CDR2 YYDKDF (reference sequence). V was pared by 8 bases and J by 2 bases, with 4 bases between. This clone was detected only a few times. Its cognate antigen is unknown. Treatment indicated: oral pan-JAK inhibitor, 5-10 mg twice daily. This specimen was CD4+ T cells sorted from blood, taken at roughly week 53, from a patient treated with tofacitinib. This clonotype was sampled from a human donor with alopecia areata. The V and J genes are TRBV15 and TRBJ2-1; D is unresolved. The DNA of the CDR3 is TGTGCCACCGGTCCCTACAATGAGCAGTTCTTC. Encoded protein: CATGPYNEQFF.